A selection of T cell receptor beta chains follows, all from one sample in a study of OX40 agonist ivuxolimab in advanced cancers. Profiling relied on immunoSEQ multiplex PCR, and the TCRdb table lists in-frame clones only, not all of them. This table has about 46,000 clones, roughly four fifths appearing once. The sample in question was CD4+ or CD8+ T cells sorted from blood, obtained in a trial of the OX40 agonist ivuxolimab. Receptor source: an adult with an advanced solid tumor such as melanoma, head and neck, liver or kidney cancer. Both conserved end residues are part of each CDR3. Each record gives: CDR3 length, J gene, V gene, D gene, CDR3 protein. A D gene is named only where the DNA matches it firmly.

cdr3_length: 12
j_call: NA
v_call: TRBV5-6
d_call: NA
cdr3_aa: CASSLRVYEQYF

cdr3_length: 14
j_call: TRBJ1-5
v_call: TRBV6-6
d_call: NA
cdr3_aa: CASTHQGSNQPQHF

cdr3_length: 14
j_call: TRBJ1-6
v_call: TRBV25-1
d_call: NA
cdr3_aa: CASRSSSYNSPLHF

cdr3_length: 17
j_call: TRBJ2-1
v_call: TRBV9
d_call: TRBD2
cdr3_aa: CASSTGLAGRNDNEQFF

cdr3_length: 15
j_call: TRBJ1-6
v_call: TRBV5-1
d_call: NA
cdr3_aa: CASSGDDLVGSPLHF

cdr3_length: 15
j_call: TRBJ2-7
v_call: TRBV5-1
d_call: TRBD2
cdr3_aa: CASSLGRVSTYEQYF

cdr3_length: 15
j_call: TRBJ2-5
v_call: TRBV4-2
d_call: TRBD2
cdr3_aa: CASSQVSSGQETQYF

cdr3_length: 16
j_call: TRBJ2-4
v_call: TRBV6-6
d_call: NA
cdr3_aa: CASSPRQRSEGDIQYF

cdr3_length: 13
j_call: TRBJ2-6
v_call: TRBV6-1
d_call: NA
cdr3_aa: CASSISGANVLTF

cdr3_length: 15
j_call: TRBJ1-2
v_call: TRBV9
d_call: NA
cdr3_aa: CASSRGVWAGDGYTF

cdr3_length: 13
j_call: TRBJ2-3
v_call: TRBV11-2
d_call: NA
cdr3_aa: CASTGGRVDTQYF

cdr3_length: 13
j_call: TRBJ1-1
v_call: TRBV19
d_call: NA
cdr3_aa: CASTPRGSTEAFF

cdr3_length: 15
j_call: TRBJ1-4
v_call: TRBV18
d_call: NA
cdr3_aa: CASSPRRSTNEKLFF

cdr3_length: 13
j_call: TRBJ2-2
v_call: TRBV11-2
d_call: NA
cdr3_aa: CASSLIAVGELFF

cdr3_length: 14
j_call: TRBJ1-6
v_call: TRBV5-1
d_call: NA
cdr3_aa: CASSSRDGNSPLHF

cdr3_length: 14
j_call: TRBJ1-2
v_call: TRBV7-9
d_call: TRBD1
cdr3_aa: CASSPGAGGVGYTF